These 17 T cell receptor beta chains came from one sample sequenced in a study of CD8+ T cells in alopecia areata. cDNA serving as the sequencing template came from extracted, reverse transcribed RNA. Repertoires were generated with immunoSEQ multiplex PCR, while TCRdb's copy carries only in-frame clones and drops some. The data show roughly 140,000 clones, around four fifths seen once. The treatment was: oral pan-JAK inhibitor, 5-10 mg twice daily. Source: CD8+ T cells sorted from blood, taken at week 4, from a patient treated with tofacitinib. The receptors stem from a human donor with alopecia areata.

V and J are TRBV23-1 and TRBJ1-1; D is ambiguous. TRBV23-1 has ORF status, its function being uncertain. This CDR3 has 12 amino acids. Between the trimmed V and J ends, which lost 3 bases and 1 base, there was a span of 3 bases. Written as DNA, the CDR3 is TGCGCCAGCAGTCAGGAGAACACTGAAGCTTTCTTT. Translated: CASSQENTEAFF.

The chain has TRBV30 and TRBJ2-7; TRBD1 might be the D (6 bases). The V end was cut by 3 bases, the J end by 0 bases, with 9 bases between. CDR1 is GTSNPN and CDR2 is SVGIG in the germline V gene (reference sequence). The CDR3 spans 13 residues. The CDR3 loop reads CAWSRDISYEQYF. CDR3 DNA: TGTGCCTGGAGCCGGGACATCTCCTACGAGCAGTACTTC.

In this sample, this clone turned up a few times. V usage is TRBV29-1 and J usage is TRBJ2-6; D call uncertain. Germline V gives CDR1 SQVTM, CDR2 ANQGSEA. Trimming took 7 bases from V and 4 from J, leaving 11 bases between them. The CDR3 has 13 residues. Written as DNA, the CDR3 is TGCAGCGCCTCCGATCGAGGGGCCAACGTCCTGACTTTC. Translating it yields CSASDRGANVLTF. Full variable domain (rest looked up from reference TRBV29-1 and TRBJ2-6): SAVISQKPSRDICQRGTSLTIQCQVDSQVTMMFWYRQQPGQSLTLIATANQGSEATYESGFVIDKFPISRPNLTFSTLTVSNMSPEDSSIYLCSASDRGANVLTFGAGSRLTVL.

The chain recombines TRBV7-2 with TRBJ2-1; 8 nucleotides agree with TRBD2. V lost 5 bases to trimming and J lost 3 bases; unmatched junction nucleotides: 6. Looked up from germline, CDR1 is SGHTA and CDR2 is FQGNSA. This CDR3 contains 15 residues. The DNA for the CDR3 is TGTGCCAGCAGCCTTCCTGGGACTAGCTACAATGAGCAGTTCTTC. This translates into CASSLPGTSYNEQFF. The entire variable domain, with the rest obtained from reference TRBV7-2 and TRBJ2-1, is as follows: GAGVSQSPSNKVTEKGKDVELRCDPISGHTALYWYRQSLGQGLEFLIYFQGNSAPDKSGLPSDRFSAERTGGSVSTLTIQRTQQEDSAVYLCASSLPGTSYNEQFFGPGTRLTVL.

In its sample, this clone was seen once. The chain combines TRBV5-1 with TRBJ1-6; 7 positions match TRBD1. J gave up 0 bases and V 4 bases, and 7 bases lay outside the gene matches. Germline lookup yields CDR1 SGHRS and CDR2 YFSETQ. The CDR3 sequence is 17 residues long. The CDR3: CASSPKQGSSYNSPLHF. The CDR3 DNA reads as TGCGCCAGCAGCCCTAAACAGGGGAGCTCCTATAATTCACCCCTCCACTTT.

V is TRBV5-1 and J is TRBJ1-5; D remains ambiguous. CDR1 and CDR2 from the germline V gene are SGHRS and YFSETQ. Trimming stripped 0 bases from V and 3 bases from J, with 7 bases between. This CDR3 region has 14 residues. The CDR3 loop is CASSLDFYNQPQHF. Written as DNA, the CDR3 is TGCGCCAGCAGCTTGGACTTTTACAATCAGCCCCAGCATTTT.

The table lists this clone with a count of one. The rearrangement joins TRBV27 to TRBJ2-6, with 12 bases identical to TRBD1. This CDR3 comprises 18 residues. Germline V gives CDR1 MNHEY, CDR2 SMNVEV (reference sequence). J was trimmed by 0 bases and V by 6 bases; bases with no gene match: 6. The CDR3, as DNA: TGTGCCAGCAGCCTGGGGACAGGGGGCTTCTCTGGGGCCAACGTCCTGACTTTC. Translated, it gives CASSLGTGGFSGANVLTF.

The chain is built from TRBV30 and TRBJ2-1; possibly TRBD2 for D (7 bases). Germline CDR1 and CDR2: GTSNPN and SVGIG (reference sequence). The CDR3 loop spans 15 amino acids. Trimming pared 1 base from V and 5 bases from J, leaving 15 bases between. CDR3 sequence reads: CAWSDLGGPDNEQFF. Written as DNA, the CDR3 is TGTGCCTGGAGTGACCTCGGGGGGCCAGACAATGAGCAGTTCTTC.

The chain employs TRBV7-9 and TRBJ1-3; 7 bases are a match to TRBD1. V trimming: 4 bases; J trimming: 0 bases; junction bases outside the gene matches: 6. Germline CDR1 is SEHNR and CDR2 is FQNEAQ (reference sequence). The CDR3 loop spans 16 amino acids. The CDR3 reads CASSWTTGLSGNTIYF. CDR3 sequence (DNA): TGTGCCAGCAGCTGGACGACAGGGCTCTCTGGAAACACCATATATTTT.

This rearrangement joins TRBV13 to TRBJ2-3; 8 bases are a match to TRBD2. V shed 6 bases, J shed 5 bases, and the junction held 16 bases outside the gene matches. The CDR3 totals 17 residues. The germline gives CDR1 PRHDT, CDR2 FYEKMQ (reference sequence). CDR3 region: CASSYGRRGAVRDTQYF. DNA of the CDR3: TGTGCCAGCAGTTATGGCCGGCGGGGGGCCGTGAGAGATACGCAGTATTTT.

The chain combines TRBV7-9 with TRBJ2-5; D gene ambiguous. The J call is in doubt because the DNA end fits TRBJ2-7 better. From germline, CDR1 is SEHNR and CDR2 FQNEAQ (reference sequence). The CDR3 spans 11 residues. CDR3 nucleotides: TGTGCCAGCAGCTTGACGTACGAGCAGTACTTC. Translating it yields CASSLTYEQYF.

The CDR3 region has the DNA TGTGCCAGCAGCGTAAGCTCCCTGAATGAGCAGTTCTTC. Its translation is CASSVSSLNEQFF. V and J are TRBV7-9 and TRBJ2-1; no definite D call. Germline V gives CDR1 SEHNR, CDR2 FQNEAQ (reference sequence). The CDR3 loop spans 13 amino acids. Trimming removed 5 bases from V and 7 bases from J, with 12 bases in between.

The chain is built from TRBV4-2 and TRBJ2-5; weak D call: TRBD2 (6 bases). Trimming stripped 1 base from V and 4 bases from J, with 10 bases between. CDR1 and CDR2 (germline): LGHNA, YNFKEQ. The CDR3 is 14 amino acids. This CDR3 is CASSQGGGGETQYF. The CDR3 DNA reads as TGTGCCAGCAGCCAAGGTGGGGGAGGAGAGACCCAGTACTTC.

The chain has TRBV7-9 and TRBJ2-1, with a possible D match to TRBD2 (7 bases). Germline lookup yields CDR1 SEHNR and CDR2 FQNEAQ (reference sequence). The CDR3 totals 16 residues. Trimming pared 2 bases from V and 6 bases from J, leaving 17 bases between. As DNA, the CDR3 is TGTGCCAGCAGCTTATCCGAGGGGGGGCCTCCCAATGAGCAGTTCTTC. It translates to CASSLSEGGPPNEQFF.

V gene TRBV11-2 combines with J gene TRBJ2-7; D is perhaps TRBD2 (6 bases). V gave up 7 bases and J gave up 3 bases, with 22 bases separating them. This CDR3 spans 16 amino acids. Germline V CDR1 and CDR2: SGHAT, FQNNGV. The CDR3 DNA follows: TGTGCCAGCACCACCGATGCCCGTGGTAGCGGCTACGAGCAGTACTTC. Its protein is CASTTDARGSGYEQYF. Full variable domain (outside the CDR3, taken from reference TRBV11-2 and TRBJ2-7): EAGVAQSPRYKIIEKRQSVAFWCNPISGHATLYWYQQILGQGPKLLIQFQNNGVVDDSQLPKDRFSAERLKGVDSTLKIQPAKLEDSAVYLCASTTDARGSGYEQYFGPGTRLTVT.

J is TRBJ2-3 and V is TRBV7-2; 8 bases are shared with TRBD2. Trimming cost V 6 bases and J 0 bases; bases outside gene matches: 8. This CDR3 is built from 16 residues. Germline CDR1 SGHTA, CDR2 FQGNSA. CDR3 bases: TGTGCCAGCAGTAGTGCGGCGGGGGGTAGCACAGATACGCAGTATTTT. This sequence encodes CASSSAAGGSTDTQYF.

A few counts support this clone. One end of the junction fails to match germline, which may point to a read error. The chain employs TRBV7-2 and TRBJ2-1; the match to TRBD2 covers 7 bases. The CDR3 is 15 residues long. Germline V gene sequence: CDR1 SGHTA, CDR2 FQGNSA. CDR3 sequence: CASCLTGGVYNEQFF. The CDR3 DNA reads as TGTGCCAGCTGCTTAACTGGGGGGGTATACAATGAGCAGTTCTTC.